This entry lists 14 T cell receptor beta chains sequenced from one sample in a study of control samples from healthy donors and cancer patients. Measured with immunoSEQ multiplex PCR; TCRdb has only the in-frame clones, and not every one. Here the sample spans approximately 26,000 clones, approximately 85% being singletons. The sample comprised PBMCs. The origin of the receptors is a man aged 60-69 years with colorectal cancer.

The chain uses TRBV5-6 and TRBJ2-6; D is uncertain. The V and J ends lost 3 bases and 2 bases respectively, with 6 bases between them. The germline V gene has CDR1 SGHDT and CDR2 YYEEEE. The CDR3 covers 14 residues. The CDR3 region has the DNA TGTGCCAGCAGCTCCTTCACTGGGGCCAACGTCCTGACTTTC. Translated: CASSSFTGANVLTF. Filled out from reference TRBV5-6 and TRBJ2-6, the complete variable domain reads DAGVTQSPTHLIKTRGQQVTLRCSPKSGHDTVSWYQQALGQGPQFIFQYYEEEERQRGNFPDRFSGHQFPNYSSELNVNALLLGDSALYLCASSSFTGANVLTFGAGSRLTVL.

This chain uses TRBV27 with TRBJ1-6; TRBD1 might be the D (5 bases). V gave up 2 bases and J gave up 4 bases, with 6 bases separating them. CDR3 size: 14 residues. Germline lookup yields CDR1 MNHEY and CDR2 SMNVEV (reference sequence). In DNA form, the CDR3 reads TGTGCCAGCAGTTTAGGGGGTTATAATTCACCCCTCCACTTT. This encodes CASSLGGYNSPLHF.

A single count supports this clone. This sequence joins TRBV10-2 and TRBJ1-4, with TRBD1 matching over 10 bases. The junction had 9 bases not matched to a gene; V was cut back by 6 bases and J by 2 bases. The CDR3 covers 17 residues. In germline, CDR1 is WSHSY, CDR2 SAAADI. In DNA form, the CDR3 reads TGCGCCAGCAGCCTCGACAGGGGGCGAGAGACTAATGAAAAACTGTTTTTT. It yields the protein CASSLDRGRETNEKLFF.

The sample holds one count of this clone. The gene calls are TRBV19 and TRBJ1-2; 10 nucleotides line up with TRBD1. This CDR3 is built from 16 residues. Germline V CDR1 and CDR2: LNHDA, SQIVND (reference sequence). Trimming cost V 7 bases and J 7 bases; bases outside gene matches: 15. CDR3 bases: TGTGCCAGTAAGATAGGGACAGGGGCATTCGTCGGTGGCTACACCTTC. Translation: CASKIGTGAFVGGYTF. The full variable domain, its missing parts supplied by reference TRBV19 and TRBJ1-2, is DGGITQSPKYLFRKEGQNVTLSCEQNLNHDAMYWYRQDPGQGLRLIYYSQIVNDFQKGDIAEGYSVSREKKESFPLTVTSAQKNPTAFYLCASKIGTGAFVGGYTFGSGTRLTVV.

The chain employs TRBV6-2 or TRBV6-3 and TRBJ2-3; 10 bases are a match to TRBD1. Germline CDR1 reads MNHEY; CDR2 reads SVGEGT. This CDR3 region has 17 residues. V trimming: 1 base; J trimming: 4 bases; junction bases outside the gene matches: 8. The CDR3 DNA follows: TGTGCCAGCAGTTACTTGCTCGGGACAGGGGAAGCAGATACGCAGTATTTT. It specifies CASSYLLGTGEADTQYF.

This chain connects TRBV6-1 to TRBJ1-6, with D tentatively TRBD1 (5 bases). CDR1 and CDR2 from the germline V gene are MNHNS and SASEGT. The CDR3 consists of 13 residues. Deletions cut 5 bases from V and 6 bases from J, with 8 bases between. CDR3 bases: TGTGCCAGCAGTCCAGGGTTTAATTCACCCCTCCACTTT. This translates into CASSPGFNSPLHF.

The J gene is TRBJ2-7, the V gene TRBV7-2; 9 bases agree with TRBD2. Germline V lookup: CDR1 SGHTA, CDR2 FQGNSA. The CDR3 consists of 18 residues. Trimming took 0 bases from V and 6 from J; bases not matched to a gene: 15. Here the CDR3 reads CASSLATAGGPEHLEQYF. The CDR3, as DNA: TGTGCCAGCAGCTTAGCGACTGCGGGGGGGCCGGAGCACCTCGAGCAGTACTTC.

The V gene is TRBV5-1, the J gene TRBJ2-7; 7 bases line up with TRBD1. After removal of 4 bases from V and 6 bases from J, the junction contained 13 bases not matched to a gene. The V gene's germline CDR1 is SGHRS and CDR2 YFSETQ. The CDR3 totals 15 residues. The CDR3 DNA reads TGCGCCAGCAGCCCCAGGACAGGAGAAATCGCCGAGCAGTACTTC. This translates into CASSPRTGEIAEQYF.

J is TRBJ2-2 and V is TRBV15; D call uncertain. Trimming stripped 4 bases from V and 0 bases from J, with 9 bases between. Germline-derived CDR1 and CDR2 are LNHNV and YYDKDF (reference sequence). This CDR3 region has 15 residues. The CDR3 bases are TGTGCCACCAGCACAGGTCGTTCGAACACCGGGGAGCTGTTTTTT. The encoded protein is CATSTGRSNTGELFF.

The chain employs TRBV5-1 and TRBJ2-5; a possible D gene is TRBD1 (6 bases). CDR1 is SGHRS and CDR2 is YFSETQ in the germline V gene. V lost 2 bases to trimming and J lost 4 bases, with 21 bases between them. The CDR3 is 17 amino acids. CDR3 nucleotides: TGCGCCAGCAGCTTCACTCAACAGGGATGGGGTGGAGAGACCCAGTACTTC. Translated: CASSFTQQGWGGETQYF.

In this sample, this clone turned up once. The gene calls are TRBV5-1 and TRBJ1-4, with D hard to call. Trimming removed 0 bases from V and 2 bases from J, with 8 bases in between. The CDR3 is 15 amino acids. Germline CDR1 SGHRS, CDR2 YFSETQ. The CDR3 region is CASSLEGKTNEKLFF. CDR3 sequence (DNA): TGCGCCAGCAGCTTGGAAGGGAAGACTAATGAAAAACTGTTTTTT.

The CDR3 region is CASSEASTGRGTEAFF. In DNA, the CDR3 is TGTGCCAGCAGTGAAGCCTCGACAGGGCGAGGCACTGAAGCTTTCTTT. The V and J genes are TRBV2 and TRBJ1-1, with 7 positions matching TRBD1. The CDR3 covers 16 residues. CDR1 and CDR2 from the germline V gene are SNHLY and FYNNEI. Trimming took 0 bases from V and 4 from J; bases not matched to a gene: 8. The variable domain in full, completed from reference TRBV2 and TRBJ1-1, reads EPEVTQTPSHQVTQMGQEVILRCVPISNHLYFYWYRQILGQKVEFLVSFYNNEISEKSEIFDDQFSVERPDGSNFTLKIRSTKLEDSAMYFCASSEASTGRGTEAFFGQGTRLTVV.

Worth noting for this clone: This specimen includes other DNA sequences encoding the same CDR3. This chain joins TRBV18 and TRBJ1-2, with no clear D. The germline V and J ends were trimmed by 3 bases and 2 bases, with 7 bases remaining between them. The length of the CDR3 is 13 residues. CDR1 is KGHSH and CDR2 is LQKENI in the germline V gene. The CDR3 spells CASSPDRNYGYTF. CDR3 sequence (DNA): TGTGCCAGCTCACCGGATAGAAACTATGGCTACACCTTC.

This clone was observed a single time. The V gene is TRBV5-1, the J gene TRBJ2-7; D is undetermined. Trimming left V 4 bases short and J 5 bases short, with 25 bases between. Germline CDR1 SGHRS, CDR2 YFSETQ. The CDR3 is 17 residues long. The CDR3 loop is CASSRLFDKSGPDEQYF. DNA of the CDR3: TGCGCCAGCAGCCGGCTATTCGACAAGTCTGGCCCCGACGAGCAGTACTTC.